This T cell receptor (beta chain) was sequenced in a study of blood T cell repertoires in COVID-19. The CDR3 has 13 residues. Trimming stripped 5 bases from V and 4 bases from J, with 11 bases between. Germline V gene lookup returns CDR1 MNHNY and CDR2 SVGAGI (reference sequence). Assay: immunoSEQ multiplex PCR; the TCRdb copy retains only in-frame clones and omits some. The sample holds 150,000 to 200,000 clones, approximately 80% seen once. Those who participated ranged in age from roughly 18 to 89 years and resided in 24 US areas. Recovery meant two consecutive negative NP/OP PCR tests, professional clearance, or resolved symptoms.

The chain carries TRBV6-6 and TRBJ1-2; TRBD1 is a possible D gene (5 bases). Specimen: PBMCs or T cells enriched from blood (not recorded which). The sequence was collected from a man aged 45-65 years who had recovered from COVID-19. The DNA for the CDR3 is TGTGCCAGCAGTCAACAGGTGTTCTATGGCTACACCTTC. Its protein is CASSQQVFYGYTF.